These 20 T cell receptor beta chains share one sample of origin, sequenced in a study of cytomegalovirus exposure and HLA in healthy donors. The PCR had 60 Vbeta and 13 Jbeta primers. Method: immunoSEQ multiplex PCR; TCRdb's copy keeps in-frame clones and lacks some. The sample includes about 160,000 clones, 65% to 85% of them seen just once. Sequencing was done on a sample of PBMCs. These receptors all come from a woman aged 25 to 39 in good health and CMV-seropositive.

The chain employs TRBV5-6 and TRBJ1-6; a weak D match, TRBD1 (6 bases). Germline assignment: CDR1 SGHDT and CDR2 YYEEEE. V was shortened by 5 bases and J by 0 bases, with 21 bases between the two germline ends. The CDR3 consists of 19 residues. CDR3 region: CASSPFRDTQSSYNSPLHF. The CDR3 nucleotides are TGTGCCAGCAGTCCCTTTCGGGACACCCAGAGCTCCTATAATTCACCCCTCCACTTT.

This clone was detected only a few times. This sequence joins TRBV5-1 and TRBJ2-7, with TRBD2 as a possible D gene (6 bases). This CDR3 spans 15 amino acids. Germline CDR1 SGHRS, CDR2 YFSETQ. The V end was cut by 0 bases, the J end by 3 bases, with 13 bases between. The CDR3: CASSLAGSGNYEQYF. As DNA, the CDR3 is TGCGCCAGCAGCTTGGCCGGGAGTGGGAACTACGAGCAGTACTTC.

This clone was counted once. This chain uses TRBV5-4 with TRBJ2-3; 11 nucleotides match TRBD1. The trim removed 4 bases at V and 0 bases at J, leaving 13 bases unmatched. Germline assignment: CDR1 SGHNT and CDR2 YYREEE (reference sequence). This CDR3 has 19 amino acids. The CDR3 nucleotides are TGTGCCAGCAGCGCCCGGACAGGGGGCGGTCTACTAAGCACAGATACGCAGTATTTT. Its protein is CASSARTGGGLLSTDTQYF.

The rearrangement uses TRBV5-1 and TRBJ2-2, with 9 bases identical to TRBD1. V was clipped by 4 bases and J by 7 bases; unmatched bases: 5. The CDR3 is 14 amino acids. Germline V lookup: CDR1 SGHRS, CDR2 YFSETQ. CDR3 sequence (DNA): TGCGCCAGCAGCACACAGGGGGCGGTCGGGGAGCTGTTTTTT. Translating gives CASSTQGAVGELFF.

The V call is TRBV2, the J call TRBJ2-2, with D possibly being TRBD2 (5 bases). The V end was cut by 7 bases, the J end by 6 bases, with 12 bases between. The V gene's germline CDR1 is SNHLY and CDR2 FYNNEI. The CDR3 extends over 13 amino acids. The CDR3 DNA reads as TGTGCCAGCAAGAGGGAAGCATCCGGGGAGCTGTTTTTT. Translating it yields CASKREASGELFF.

The chain uses TRBV15 and TRBJ1-2; 7 bases line up with TRBD1. Germline assignment: CDR1 LNHNV and CDR2 YYDKDF (reference sequence). The CDR3 sequence is 17 residues long. The V segment lost 1 base and the J segment 4 bases; nucleotides outside the gene matches: 12. The CDR3 DNA sequence: TGTGCCACCAGCAGAGTAAGAGGGGGCTCAAGAGTCTATGGCTACACCTTC. The encoded protein is CATSRVRGGSRVYGYTF. The complete variable domain, with remaining parts taken from reference TRBV15 and TRBJ1-2, reads DAMVIQNPRYQVTQFGKPVTLSCSQTLNHNVMYWYQQKSSQAPKLLFHYYDKDFNNEADTPDNFQSRRPNTSFCFLDIRSPGLGDTAMYLCATSRVRGGSRVYGYTFGSGTRLTVV.

This clone was recorded a few times. V is TRBV9 and J is TRBJ2-3; no definite D call. CDR3 length: 14 residues. The germline V gene encodes CDR1 SGDLS and CDR2 YYNGEE. The V gene lost 0 bases and the J gene lost 5 bases, with 10 bases spanning the gap. The CDR3, as DNA: TGTGCCAGCAGCGTAGATCGCCTAGAAGATACGCAGTATTTT. Translation gives CASSVDRLEDTQYF. The whole variable domain, filled in from reference TRBV9 and TRBJ2-3, reads DSGVTQTPKHLITATGQRVTLRCSPRSGDLSVYWYQQSLDQGLQFLIQYYNGEERAKGNILERFSAQQFPDLHSELNLSSLELGDSALYFCASSVDRLEDTQYFGPGTRLTVL.

This clone was observed a few times. The V and J genes are TRBV5-5 and TRBJ1-2, with D unresolved. The CDR3 is made up of 14 amino acids. The V and J ends lost 1 base and 0 bases respectively, with 7 bases between them. The germline gives CDR1 SGHKS, CDR2 YYEKEE (reference sequence). The CDR3, as DNA: TGTGCCAGCAGCTTGTGGGGAGCTAACTATGGCTACACCTTC. Residues: CASSLWGANYGYTF.

V is TRBV7-9 and J is TRBJ1-1, with 7 nucleotides matching TRBD1. CDR1 SEHNR and CDR2 FQNEAQ come from the germline V gene (reference sequence). The trim removed 4 bases at V and 0 bases at J, leaving 5 bases unmatched. This CDR3 has 15 residues. CDR3 DNA sequence: TGTGCCAGCAGCTCCGACAGGGCACTGAACACTGAAGCTTTCTTT. It is translated as CASSSDRALNTEAFF.

The gene calls are TRBV18 and TRBJ1-1; a possible D gene is TRBD1 (6 bases). There are 15 residues in the CDR3. Germline-derived CDR1 and CDR2 are KGHSH and LQKENI. Trimming cost V 1 base and J 1 base, with 10 bases left between them. In DNA form, the CDR3 reads TGTGCCAGCTCACCACTCAGGGGCCGGAACACTGAAGCTTTCTTT. Protein: CASSPLRGRNTEAFF. Looking up the rest from reference TRBV18 and TRBJ1-1 gives the full variable domain: NAGVMQNPRHLVRRRGQEARLRCSPMKGHSHVYWYRQLPEEGLKFMVYLQKENIIDESGMPKERFSAEFPKEGPSILRIQQVVRGDSAAYFCASSPLRGRNTEAFFGQGTRLTVV.

The rearrangement uses TRBV15 and TRBJ1-5; 8 nucleotides match TRBD1. Germline lookup yields CDR1 LNHNV and CDR2 YYDKDF (reference sequence). The junction had 8 bases not matched to a gene; V was cut back by 0 bases and J by 7 bases. The CDR3 sequence is 16 residues long. The CDR3 bases are TGTGCCACCAGCAGAGATCTTCCAGGGGGCGGACAGCCCCAGCATTTT. This translates into CATSRDLPGGGQPQHF.

This clone occurred once. This sequence joins TRBV10-3 and TRBJ2-2, with 12 positions matching TRBD1. CDR1 and CDR2 from the germline V gene are ENHRY and SYGVKD. With V trimmed by 2 bases and J by 0 bases, 7 bases remained unmatched. This CDR3 has 19 amino acids. DNA of the CDR3: TGTGCCATCAGTGAGCCCCGGGGACAGGGGGCGTCGAACACCGGGGAGCTGTTTTTT. This encodes CAISEPRGQGASNTGELFF.

The chain combines TRBV19 with TRBJ2-5; 9 bases match TRBD2. This CDR3 spans 15 amino acids. The ends lost 11 bases at V and 4 bases at J; junction bases unmatched: 14. CDR1 and CDR2 (germline): LNHDA, SQIVND (reference sequence). CDR3 region: CAPPGGGAPGETQYF. The CDR3 DNA sequence: TGTGCCCCCCCGGGCGGGGGGGCCCCCGGAGAGACCCAGTACTTC.

The V and J genes are TRBV29-1 and TRBJ1-2; 7 bases line up with TRBD1. The trim removed 4 bases at V and 14 bases at J, leaving 4 bases unmatched. This CDR3 is 9 amino acids long. The germline V gene encodes CDR1 SQVTM and CDR2 ANQGSEA. This CDR3 reads CSVGQGGTF. CDR3 nucleotides: TGCAGCGTTGGACAGGGCGGAACCTTC.

This chain joins TRBV21-1 and TRBJ2-1; TRBD2 is the table's D call and was not checked against the DNA. TRBV21-1 is a pseudogene segment. The CDR3 extends over 16 amino acids. CDR3 DNA: TGTGCCAGCAGCAAAGTTGCGGGGGGTGGGGGCAATGAGCAGTTCTTC. Translated: CASSKVAGGGGNEQFF.

This sequence joins TRBV6-6 and TRBJ1-1, with 10 nucleotides matching TRBD1. The length of the CDR3 is 13 residues. V lost 4 bases and J lost 11; bases outside the gene matches: 7. CDR1 MNHNY and CDR2 SVGAGI come from the germline V gene (reference sequence). The chain's CDR3 is CASSLDRGFWAFF. The CDR3 DNA reads TGTGCCAGCAGTTTGGACAGGGGGTTTTGGGCTTTCTTT.

V gene TRBV9 combines with J gene TRBJ1-1; maybe TRBD1 (6 bases). Germline V gene sequence: CDR1 SGDLS, CDR2 YYNGEE. Deletions cut 4 bases from V and 5 bases from J, with 12 bases between. The CDR3 length is 13 residues. The CDR3 is CASSHGTLTEAFF. In DNA, the CDR3 is TGTGCCAGCAGCCATGGGACACTGACTGAAGCTTTCTTT.

This chain links TRBV7-9 with TRBJ2-5, with 7 nucleotides matching TRBD1. Germline V gene lookup returns CDR1 SEHNR and CDR2 FQNEAQ (reference sequence). The V segment lost 5 bases and the J segment 6 bases; nucleotides outside the gene matches: 15. The CDR3 sequence is 16 residues long. The CDR3 DNA is TGTGCCAGCAGCCAAACCAGGGGGTCTTCTCTCCAGACCCAGTACTTC. Its translation: CASSQTRGSSLQTQYF.

This clone was detected a few times. V gene TRBV27 combines with J gene TRBJ1-2; no clear D gene. The CDR3 spans 14 residues. Germline values: CDR1 MNHEY, CDR2 SMNVEV (reference sequence). Trimming cost V 6 bases and J 8 bases, with 19 bases left between them. The CDR3 DNA is TGTGCCAGCAGCCTAAATGGAGGGTTCCGAGGCTACACCTTC. Translation: CASSLNGGFRGYTF.

The J gene is TRBJ2-7, the V gene TRBV7-8, with no clear D. CDR1 is SGHVS and CDR2 is FQNEAQ in the germline V gene. V lost 2 bases, J lost 1 base, and 6 bases lay in between. The CDR3 is 13 amino acids. The DNA for the CDR3 is TGTGCCAGCAGCTTACCAGGTTCCTACGAGCAGTACTTC. Residues: CASSLPGSYEQYF.